Reported below is one TCR beta chain. Sequenced by immunoSEQ multiplex PCR; TCRdb stores in-frame clones only, minus some. The table has 20,000 to 25,000 clones, approximately 90% seen once; the top ten hold approximately 9.2%. The data belong to a study of a mutant IDH1 vaccine in newly diagnosed glioma. This sample's time point: baseline, week 1 (first vaccination visit). Treatment here: pre-vaccination baseline after standard-of-care therapy. This CDR3 is built from 15 residues. After removal of 7 bases from V and 9 bases from J, the junction contained 18 bases not matched to a gene. The germline V gene has CDR1 SQVTM and CDR2 ANQGSEA.

The receptor's source is a man younger than 40 with glioma. Sequencing was performed on PBMCs, taken from a glioma patient treated with radiotherapy, temozolomide or both. The chain joins TRBV29-1 to TRBJ2-3, with 8 bases fitting TRBD1. This CDR3 is CSAPEPFDRGTTQYF. CDR3 sequence (DNA): TGCAGCGCTCCAGAACCTTTCGACAGGGGAACAACGCAGTATTTT.